One sample yielded the 29 T cell receptor beta chains listed below, sequenced in a study of CD8+ T cells in alopecia areata. Treatment meaning: oral pan-JAK inhibitor, 5-10 mg twice daily. Alopecia areata patients had lesional scalp punch biopsies and peripheral blood taken from them. Following extraction, RNA underwent reverse transcription to cDNA, which served as the sequencing template. TCRdb's table, derived via immunoSEQ multiplex PCR, lists solely in-frame clones and lacks some. The sample consists of around 5,900 clones, around 65% of them appearing once. The sample was skin, taken between weeks 30 and 35, from a patient treated with tofacitinib. Every receptor here comes from a human donor with alopecia areata.

In this sample, this clone turned up once. The chain recombines TRBV5-1 with TRBJ1-1, with 9 bases identical to TRBD1. CDR3 length: 16 amino acids. V lost 3 bases to trimming and J lost 5 bases; unmatched junction nucleotides: 11. Germline assignment: CDR1 SGHRS and CDR2 YFSETQ. CDR3 sequence: CASSSTQGARRTEAFF. The CDR3 DNA sequence: TGCGCCAGCAGCTCCACACAGGGGGCGCGGAGGACTGAAGCTTTCTTT.

The chain is built from TRBV4-1 and TRBJ2-1; 9 bases agree with TRBD2. Germline V lookup: CDR1 MGHRA, CDR2 YSYEKL. This CDR3 contains 18 residues. Trimming removed 1 base from V and 1 base from J; junction bases left unmatched: 8. Here the CDR3 reads CASSQVDMGLASYNEQFF. CDR3 DNA sequence: TGCGCCAGCAGCCAAGTGGATATGGGACTAGCTTCCTACAATGAGCAGTTCTTC.

The chain employs TRBV6-5 and TRBJ2-1, with TRBD2 matching over 13 bases. CDR3 size: 16 residues. Per the germline V gene, CDR1 is MNHEY and CDR2 is SVGAGI. Trimming removed 1 base from V and 7 bases from J; junction bases left unmatched: 4. The CDR3 DNA follows: TGTGCCAGCAGTTACTGGACTAGCGGGAGCCGGAATGAGCAGTTCTTC. Encoded protein: CASSYWTSGSRNEQFF.

This clone was seen a handful of times. The gene calls are TRBV7-1 and TRBJ2-1, with 11 bases aligning to TRBD2. TRBV7-1 is sorted into the ORF group, with uncertain function. CDR3 length equals 20 residues. V shed 4 bases, J shed 5 bases, and the junction held 19 bases outside the gene matches. The CDR3 DNA reads as TGTGCCAGCAGCTTAGAACTAGCGGGGGCCCTAATTAGCATCAACAATGAGCAGTTCTTC. Protein product: CASSLELAGALISINNEQFF.

The chain uses TRBV18 and TRBJ1-2; TRBD1 matches 7 bases. V lost 1 base and J lost 2; bases outside the gene matches: 10. This CDR3 is 17 amino acids long. CDR1 KGHSH and CDR2 LQKENI come from the germline V gene. The CDR3 spells CASSPQSKGQENYGYTF. The CDR3 DNA follows: TGTGCCAGCTCACCACAATCAAAAGGACAGGAAAACTATGGCTACACCTTC.

This clone occurred a few times. This chain joins TRBV5-4 and TRBJ2-1, with D possibly matching TRBD2 (5 bases). V dropped 4 bases and J dropped 0 bases, with 11 bases sitting between them. The CDR3 runs 15 residues. The germline V gene has CDR1 SGHNT and CDR2 YYREEE (reference sequence). The chain's CDR3 is CASSPASLSYNEQFF. In DNA form, the CDR3 reads TGTGCCAGCAGCCCCGCTAGCCTCTCCTACAATGAGCAGTTCTTC.

The chain carries TRBV19 and TRBJ1-1; no firm D call. CDR1 is LNHDA, CDR2 SQIVND, per germline (reference sequence). The CDR3 runs to 14 residues. The V and J ends lost 1 base and 0 bases respectively, with 6 bases between them. The CDR3 loop is CASSIGGMNTEAFF. As DNA, the CDR3 is TGTGCCAGTAGTATAGGAGGTATGAACACTGAAGCTTTCTTT.

The CDR3 reads CASSLGHINQPQHF. CDR3 DNA sequence: TGTGCCAGCAGCTTAGGACACATCAATCAGCCCCAGCATTTT. This chain uses TRBV13 with TRBJ1-5; D unclear. Germline-derived CDR1 and CDR2 are PRHDT and FYEKMQ (reference sequence). The CDR3 consists of 14 residues. Trimming stripped 0 bases from V and 3 bases from J, with 6 bases between.

The rearrangement uses TRBV9 and TRBJ2-7; D possibly corresponds to TRBD2 (6 bases). The CDR3 is 15 amino acids. V was cut by 0 bases and J by 3 bases, with 13 bases left in between. Germline V gene data show CDR1 as SGDLS and CDR2 as YYNGEE. The DNA for the CDR3 is TGTGCCAGCAGCGTAGCGGTAGCGGCCAACTACGAGCAGTACTTC. It codes for CASSVAVAANYEQYF.

The V gene is TRBV6-6, the J gene TRBJ2-7; 8 nucleotides agree with TRBD1. CDR1 and CDR2 (germline): MNHNY, SVGAGI (reference sequence). Trimming cost V 0 bases and J 5 bases; bases outside gene matches: 9. The CDR3 is 16 residues long. CDR3: CASSYSQDREGDEQYF. CDR3 sequence (DNA): TGTGCCAGCAGTTACTCGCAGGACAGGGAAGGGGACGAGCAGTACTTC.

This clone appeared a single time. The rearrangement links TRBV18 to TRBJ1-3; a possible D gene is TRBD1 (5 bases). The CDR3 has 16 residues. CDR1 is KGHSH and CDR2 is LQKENI in the germline V gene. Trimming left V 3 bases short and J 2 bases short, with 14 bases between. The CDR3 sequence is CASSPWGDMAGNTIYF. The CDR3 DNA reads as TGTGCCAGCTCACCTTGGGGGGATATGGCTGGAAACACCATATATTTT.

In this sample, this clone turned up a few times. The chain joins TRBV9 to TRBJ2-1; a possible D gene is TRBD1 (6 bases). Trimming pared 3 bases from V and 2 bases from J, leaving 15 bases between. The length of the CDR3 is 16 residues. Germline values: CDR1 SGDLS, CDR2 YYNGEE. The CDR3 region is CASSDTGIGTYNEQFF. In DNA, the CDR3 is TGTGCCAGCAGCGACACAGGGATAGGGACCTACAATGAGCAGTTCTTC.

This chain links TRBV5-6 with TRBJ2-7; the D is unclear. Germline V CDR1 and CDR2: SGHDT, YYEEEE. The CDR3 is made up of 13 amino acids. Trimming removed 5 bases at V and 3 bases at J, with 12 bases between. The CDR3 region is CASRRQRFYEQYF. The CDR3 nucleotides are TGTGCCAGCAGACGTCAGAGGTTCTACGAGCAGTACTTC.

The chain combines TRBV6-5 with TRBJ2-5, with D maybe TRBD1 (6 bases). Germline values: CDR1 MNHEY, CDR2 SVGAGI. The V end was cut by 5 bases, the J end by 4 bases, with 17 bases between. CDR3 size: 15 residues. Written as DNA, the CDR3 is TGTGCCAGCAGTCACGGACAGTACTTTGGAGAGACCCAGTACTTC. It yields the protein CASSHGQYFGETQYF.

CDR3 coding DNA: TGTGCCAGTAGTCCGGCTAGCGGTGTTTACACAGATACGCAGTATTTT. Its protein is CASSPASGVYTDTQYF. The chain carries TRBV19 and TRBJ2-3, with 7 bases that match TRBD2. CDR1 is LNHDA, CDR2 SQIVND, per germline (reference sequence). This CDR3 region has 16 residues. V gave up 5 bases and J gave up 2 bases; unmatched junction bases: 10.

DNA of the CDR3: TGCGCCAGCAGCTTTGTAACCGATTCTAGCGGGGGTAACAATGAGCAGTTCTTC. This translates into CASSFVTDSSGGNNEQFF. This chain joins TRBV5-1 and TRBJ2-1; TRBD2 matches at 10 bases. CDR1 is SGHRS, CDR2 YFSETQ, per germline. Trimming at V came to 2 bases and at J to 5 bases, leaving 13 bases not matched to a gene. CDR3 length equals 18 residues.

This chain joins TRBV19 and TRBJ2-3; 10 bases agree with TRBD2. The length of the CDR3 is 17 residues. Trimming cost V 5 bases and J 3 bases; bases outside gene matches: 11. Looked up from germline, CDR1 is LNHDA and CDR2 is SQIVND (reference sequence). The CDR3 spells CASSHWKGLAITDTQYF. The CDR3 region has the DNA TGTGCCAGTAGTCATTGGAAGGGACTAGCGATAACAGATACGCAGTATTTT.

V and J are TRBV7-9 and TRBJ2-3, with TRBD2 matching over 11 bases. The junction had 12 bases not matched to a gene; V was cut back by 4 bases and J by 0 bases. The CDR3 runs 19 residues. Germline values: CDR1 SEHNR, CDR2 FQNEAQ (reference sequence). The DNA for the CDR3 is TGTGCCAGCAGCTCCCTCCGGCGACTAGCGGGGACGAGCACAGATACGCAGTATTTT. Its protein product is CASSSLRRLAGTSTDTQYF.

This chain joins TRBV10-3 and TRBJ1-2; 10 bases match TRBD1. Trimming cost V 4 bases and J 4 bases; bases outside gene matches: 15. Germline CDR1 reads ENHRY; CDR2 reads SYGVKD. The CDR3 is 18 amino acids. This CDR3 is CAISGFLRGTGDGYGYTF. CDR3 DNA sequence: TGTGCCATCAGTGGCTTCCTCCGAGGGACAGGGGATGGCTATGGCTACACCTTC.

The chain carries TRBV6-1 and TRBJ2-1; the match to TRBD1 covers 9 bases. Germline CDR1 MNHNS, CDR2 SASEGT. The V segment lost 4 bases and the J segment 7 bases; nucleotides outside the gene matches: 8. The CDR3 covers 15 residues. The CDR3: CASSGRRDRVNEQFF. Written as DNA, the CDR3 is TGTGCCAGCAGTGGCCGCCGGGACAGGGTTAATGAGCAGTTCTTC.

The rearrangement uses TRBV7-2 and TRBJ1-1; maybe TRBD1 (6 bases). The CDR3 is 15 amino acids. Trimming shortened V by 5 bases and J by 0 bases, and 13 bases separated the two germline ends. CDR1 is SGHTA and CDR2 is FQGNSA in the germline V gene. CDR3 protein: CASSKTGGMNTEAFF. CDR3 nucleotides: TGTGCCAGCAGCAAAACTGGGGGCATGAACACTGAAGCTTTCTTT.

Only a few counts were recorded for this clone. The chain joins TRBV18 to TRBJ2-4; D is undetermined. The CDR3 is 17 amino acids. Trimming left V 3 bases short and J 0 bases short, with 15 bases between. The germline V gene encodes CDR1 KGHSH and CDR2 LQKENI. DNA of the CDR3: TGTGCCAGCTCACCGCCCGGCGCGTCTGTAGCCAAAAACATTCAGTACTTC. Protein: CASSPPGASVAKNIQYF.

The chain is built from TRBV6-1 and TRBJ1-1; no clear D. This CDR3 comprises 13 residues. V lost 5 bases and J lost 1, with 8 bases in between. Germline V gene sequence: CDR1 MNHNS, CDR2 SASEGT. Here the CDR3 reads CASSHNWNTEAFF. The CDR3 region has the DNA TGTGCCAGCAGTCACAACTGGAACACTGAAGCTTTCTTT.

V is TRBV7-3 and J is TRBJ1-1, with D possibly being TRBD1 (5 bases). The germline V gene encodes CDR1 SGHTA and CDR2 FQGTGA. This CDR3 is built from 12 residues. Between the trimmed V and J ends, which lost 5 bases and 7 bases, there was a span of 11 bases. This chain's CDR3 is CASSRDGSEAFF. The CDR3 region has the DNA TGTGCCAGCAGCCGGGACGGGAGTGAAGCTTTCTTT.

This chain connects TRBV25-1 to TRBJ2-5, with D unclear. CDR1 and CDR2 from the germline V gene are MGHDK and SYGVNS. This CDR3 is built from 15 residues. V was clipped by 1 base and J by 2 bases, with 11 bases between them. CDR3 bases: TGTGCCAGCAGTGAATTGAGGAAACTACAAGAGACCCAGTACTTC. This gives the protein CASSELRKLQETQYF.

The chain employs TRBV7-9 and TRBJ1-1, with D uncertain. Trimming left V 2 bases short and J 1 base short, with 8 bases between. The CDR3 is made up of 14 amino acids. Per the germline V gene, CDR1 is SEHNR and CDR2 is FQNEAQ (reference sequence). The CDR3 bases are TGTGCCAGCAGCTTAATCGCGGGGAACACTGAAGCTTTCTTT. It codes for CASSLIAGNTEAFF.

V usage is TRBV29-1 and J usage is TRBJ1-1; D perhaps matches TRBD1 (6 bases). The CDR3 consists of 14 residues. Germline CDR1 reads SQVTM; CDR2 reads ANQGSEA. Deletions cut 5 bases from V and 1 base from J, with 14 bases between. CDR3 sequence: CSVLVQGANTEAFF. Here the CDR3 DNA reads TGCAGCGTTCTTGTACAGGGCGCGAACACTGAAGCTTTCTTT.

The chain employs TRBV7-9 and TRBJ2-7; 8 bases agree with TRBD1. The germline V gene has CDR1 SEHNR and CDR2 FQNEAQ (reference sequence). The V and J ends lost 5 bases and 0 bases, in that order; junction bases with no gene match: 9. The CDR3 loop spans 16 amino acids. This CDR3 is CASSPATGEGSYEQYF. CDR3 coding DNA: TGTGCCAGCAGCCCAGCGACAGGGGAAGGCTCCTACGAGCAGTACTTC.

This clone was seen a handful of times. The chain is built from TRBV14 and TRBJ1-4; D remains unclear. V dropped 1 base and J dropped 4 bases, with 7 bases sitting between them. Germline V CDR1 and CDR2: SGHDN, FVKESK. This CDR3 comprises 14 residues. The CDR3, as DNA: TGTGCCAGCAGCCAAGGTTTCGGTAATGAAAAACTGTTTTTT. It encodes CASSQGFGNEKLFF.